This T cell receptor beta chain was captured in a study of blood T cell repertoires in COVID-19. Study in general: The samples span acute and convalescent COVID-19 from the United States, Italy and Spain.

This clone was counted once. The method was immunoSEQ multiplex PCR; TCRdb's version includes in-frame clones alone and lacks a portion of them. The profile shows hundreds of thousands of clones, around 90% of them singletons. From germline, CDR1 is SGDLS and CDR2 YYNGEE. The CDR3 is 15 amino acids. Trimming at V came to 0 bases and at J to 3 bases, leaving 6 bases not matched to a gene. Sequencing was performed on peripheral blood. The rearrangement joins TRBV9 to TRBJ2-7; 7 nucleotides match TRBD2. The sequence derives from a woman aged 25 to 39 with acute or convalescent COVID-19. CDR3: CASSVAGTTSYEQYF. The CDR3 coding sequence is TGTGCCAGCAGCGTAGCCGGGACTACGAGCTACGAGCAGTACTTC.